The subject of this entry is one T cell receptor (beta chain). The antigen is not known. This entry belongs to a study of cytomegalovirus exposure and HLA in healthy donors. General study findings and limits: TCR beta chains numbering 150 to 200 were designated cytomegalovirus-associated. The sole available immune exposure information was CMV serostatus. When analyzed later, the rates of TCR association showed variation by HLA locus, with DRB1 the most and HLA-C the fewest.

Germline assignment: CDR1 SGHTA and CDR2 FQGNSA. Trimming removed 1 base from V and 0 bases from J, with 12 bases in between. This CDR3 is built from 16 residues. Both 60 Vbeta primers and 13 Jbeta primers went into the PCR. TCRdb's copy holds only in-frame clones and misses some; the assay was immunoSEQ multiplex PCR. This sample has approximately 120,000 clones, with 81% found just once. The sequence was obtained from a man aged 18 to 35 in good health and CMV-seronegative. The rearrangement uses TRBV7-2 and TRBJ1-1; D gene ambiguous. Sequencing used PBMCs. As DNA, the CDR3 is TGTGCCAGCAGCTTAGGGGCAGGCCTTATGAACACTGAAGCTTTCTTT. It codes for CASSLGAGLMNTEAFF.